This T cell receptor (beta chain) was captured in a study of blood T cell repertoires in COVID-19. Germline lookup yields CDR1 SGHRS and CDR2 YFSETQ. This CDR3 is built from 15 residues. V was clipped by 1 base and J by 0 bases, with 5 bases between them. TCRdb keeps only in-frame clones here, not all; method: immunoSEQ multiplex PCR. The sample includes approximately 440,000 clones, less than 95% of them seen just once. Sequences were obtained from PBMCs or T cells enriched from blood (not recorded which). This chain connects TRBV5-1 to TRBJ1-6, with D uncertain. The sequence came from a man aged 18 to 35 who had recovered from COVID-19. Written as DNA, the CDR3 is TGCGCCAGCAGCTTGTCCAGCTCCTATAATTCACCCCTCCACTTT. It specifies CASSLSSSYNSPLHF.